The following is a T cell receptor (beta chain) sequence with its context. Its target is unknown. In TCRdb, the reads were re-called with MiXCR into one record per CDR3 protein. The table lists roughly 1,500 distinct CDR3 sequences, approximately 80% of them singletons, with around 7.9% in the top ten. The sample is drawn from a study of regulatory T cells in long-lasting Graves disease. PBMC RNA was the source of the TCR library. Study conclusions and caveats: A greater number of public clonotypes (under 3,000) was shared by persistent patients than by new patients (over 900). Not thyroid tissue but only peripheral blood was studied. Accuracy may have been reduced by the small sample size.

This specimen consisted of peripheral blood mononuclear cells (PBMCs), obtained with antithyroid drug treatment, in newly diagnosed or persistent Graves disease (not recorded which). This TCR derives from a woman aged 18-35 years with Graves disease.

DNA for the CDR3: TGTGCCAGCAGCACCTCGAGGGACCTCGGCTATGGCTACACCTTC. This encodes CASSTSRDLGYGYTF. The V gene is TRBV7-8, the J gene TRBJ1-2, with TRBD1 as a possible D gene (5 bases). Germline V lookup: CDR1 SGHVS, CDR2 FQNEAQ. V dropped 5 bases and J dropped 4 bases, with 17 bases sitting between them. The CDR3 runs to 15 residues.